Detailed here is one T cell receptor (beta chain). Its target is unknown. Study-level results: Larger-cohort validation covered only one TCR beta V-J rearrangement.

TCRdb processed the 5' RACE reads anew with MiXCR; each CDR3 protein has one entry. The table has approximately 41,000 distinct CDR3 sequences, 25% to 35% seen once. This CDR3 contains 15 residues. Trimming took off 5 bases at V and 5 bases at J, with 15 bases between the two ends. The gene calls are TRBV12-3 or TRBV12-4 and TRBJ2-2, with a weak D call TRBD2 (6 bases). This receptor was taken from a female donor with breast cancer. The specimen sequenced was memory CD4+ T cells sorted from a lymph node. As for subset: memory CD4+ T cells, CD4+CD45RO+CD25-. The chain's CDR3 is CASSPGGSRTGELFF. CDR3 in DNA: TGTGCCAGCAGTCCCGGGGGATCGAGGACCGGGGAGCTGTTTTTT.